The subject of this entry is one TCR beta chain. Its antigen remains unknown. The germline V gene has CDR1 PRHDT and CDR2 FYEKMQ (reference sequence). J lost 10 bases, V lost 3 bases, and 8 bases had no gene match. This CDR3 contains 14 residues. The data originate from a study of neurological immune-mediated disorders. Findings and caveats of the study: No CDR3 amino acid sequences were shared by expanded clones across subjects, suggesting private repertoires in all groups.

MiXCR was run by TCRdb on the 5' RACE reads, yielding one entry per CDR3 protein. Of more than 75,000 distinct CDR3 sequences listed, under 13% were seen once; the top ten hold about 1.7%. Specimen: PBMCs. This receptor was identified in a man aged 35 to 55 in good health. This chain connects TRBV13 to TRBJ2-1; 8 bases line up with TRBD2. The CDR3 DNA sequence: TGTGCCAGCAGCTTGGGTCGGGAGGGCCGCGAGCAGTTCTTC. Its protein product is CASSLGREGREQFF.